The present T cell receptor (beta chain) was sequenced within a study of cytomegalovirus exposure and HLA in healthy donors. Nominally healthy donors provided the samples, though records likely missed some immune exposures. Findings and limits, study-wide: The study had only CMV serostatus as immune exposure information.

The PCR used 60 Vbeta and 13 Jbeta primers. Some clones are missing from TCRdb's copy, which holds only in-frame ones; the method was immunoSEQ multiplex PCR. This sample has roughly 150,000 clones, with 75% found just once. Turning to this clone: The antigen remains undetermined.

V dropped 2 bases and J dropped 6; count of bases not matched to a gene: 10. This CDR3 spans 16 amino acids. Germline values: CDR1 LNHNV, CDR2 YYDKDF (reference sequence). This sequence originates from a woman between 45 and 60 years old in good health and CMV-seropositive. The J gene is TRBJ2-1, the V gene TRBV15, with TRBD2 matching 7 bases. The sequenced sample consisted of PBMCs. CDR3 bases: TGTGCCACCAGCAGAAAGAGGTCTAGCGGACTCAATGAGCAGTTCTTC. Translating it yields CATSRKRSSGLNEQFF.